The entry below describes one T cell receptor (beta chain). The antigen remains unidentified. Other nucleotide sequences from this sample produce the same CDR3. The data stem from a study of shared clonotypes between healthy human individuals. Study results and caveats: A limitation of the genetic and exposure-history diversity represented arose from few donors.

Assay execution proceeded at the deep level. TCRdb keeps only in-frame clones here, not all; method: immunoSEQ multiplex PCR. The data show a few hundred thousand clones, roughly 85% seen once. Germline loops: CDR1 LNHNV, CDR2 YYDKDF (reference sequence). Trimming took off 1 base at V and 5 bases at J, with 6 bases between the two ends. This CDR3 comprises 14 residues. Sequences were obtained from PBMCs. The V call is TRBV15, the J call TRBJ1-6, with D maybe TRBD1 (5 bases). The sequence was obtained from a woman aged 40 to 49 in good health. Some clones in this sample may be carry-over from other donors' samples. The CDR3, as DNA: TGTGCCACCAGCAGAGGACAGAATAATTCACCCCTCCACTTT. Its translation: CATSRGQNNSPLHF. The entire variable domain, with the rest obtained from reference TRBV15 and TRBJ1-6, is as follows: DAMVIQNPRYQVTQFGKPVTLSCSQTLNHNVMYWYQQKSSQAPKLLFHYYDKDFNNEADTPDNFQSRRPNTSFCFLDIRSPGLGDTAMYLCATSRGQNNSPLHFGNGTRLTVT.